This TCR beta chain was captured by sequencing in a study of blood T cell repertoires in COVID-19. Across the study: Whether acute or convalescent, the COVID-19 samples came from the United States, Italy and Spain.

Generated by immunoSEQ multiplex PCR, the TCRdb table keeps only in-frame clones and is missing some. The sample has about 270,000 clones; about 85% are singletons. Germline CDR1 is LGHNA and CDR2 is YSLEER. The CDR3 contains 17 residues. The J segment lost 7 bases and the V segment lost 1 base, leaving 8 bases of the junction unmatched. Two negative PCRs, clearance, or symptom resolution were required of recovered Cohort 3 donors. The TCR was taken from a woman between 45 and 65 years old who had recovered from COVID-19. Material for sequencing was PBMCs or T cells enriched from blood (not recorded which). V is TRBV4-3 and J is TRBJ1-6; TRBD1 matches at 9 bases. The CDR3 DNA follows: TGCGCCAGCAGCCAAGCCGGGACAGGGAAAACCAATTCACCCCTCCACTTT. Protein product: CASSQAGTGKTNSPLHF.